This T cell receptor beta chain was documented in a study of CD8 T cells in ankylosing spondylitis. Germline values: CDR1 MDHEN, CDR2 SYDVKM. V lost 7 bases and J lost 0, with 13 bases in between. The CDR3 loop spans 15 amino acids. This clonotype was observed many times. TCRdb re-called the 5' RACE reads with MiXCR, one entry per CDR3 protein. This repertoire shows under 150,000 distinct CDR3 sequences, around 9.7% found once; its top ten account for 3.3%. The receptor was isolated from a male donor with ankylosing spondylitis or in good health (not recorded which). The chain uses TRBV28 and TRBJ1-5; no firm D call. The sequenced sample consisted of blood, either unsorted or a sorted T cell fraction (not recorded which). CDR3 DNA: TGTGCCAGCACTCTTAGAGGGCGTAGCAATCAGCCCCAGCATTTT. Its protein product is CASTLRGRSNQPQHF.